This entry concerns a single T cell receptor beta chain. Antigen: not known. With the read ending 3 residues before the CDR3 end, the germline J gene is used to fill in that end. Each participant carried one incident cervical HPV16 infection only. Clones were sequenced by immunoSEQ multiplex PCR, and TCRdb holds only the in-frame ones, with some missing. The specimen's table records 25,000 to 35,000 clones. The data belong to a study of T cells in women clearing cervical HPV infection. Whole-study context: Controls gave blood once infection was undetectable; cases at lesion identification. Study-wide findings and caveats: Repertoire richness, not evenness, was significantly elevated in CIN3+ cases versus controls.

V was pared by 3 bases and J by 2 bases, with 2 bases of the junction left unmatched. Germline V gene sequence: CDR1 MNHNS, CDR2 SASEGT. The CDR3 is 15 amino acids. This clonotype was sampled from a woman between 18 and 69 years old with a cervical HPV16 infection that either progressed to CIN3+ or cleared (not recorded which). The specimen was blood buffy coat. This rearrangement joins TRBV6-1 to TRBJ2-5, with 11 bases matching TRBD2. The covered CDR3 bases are TGTGCCAGCAGTGAGAGACTAGCGGGGCAAGAGACC. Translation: CASSERLAGQET. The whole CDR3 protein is CASSERLAGQETQYF.